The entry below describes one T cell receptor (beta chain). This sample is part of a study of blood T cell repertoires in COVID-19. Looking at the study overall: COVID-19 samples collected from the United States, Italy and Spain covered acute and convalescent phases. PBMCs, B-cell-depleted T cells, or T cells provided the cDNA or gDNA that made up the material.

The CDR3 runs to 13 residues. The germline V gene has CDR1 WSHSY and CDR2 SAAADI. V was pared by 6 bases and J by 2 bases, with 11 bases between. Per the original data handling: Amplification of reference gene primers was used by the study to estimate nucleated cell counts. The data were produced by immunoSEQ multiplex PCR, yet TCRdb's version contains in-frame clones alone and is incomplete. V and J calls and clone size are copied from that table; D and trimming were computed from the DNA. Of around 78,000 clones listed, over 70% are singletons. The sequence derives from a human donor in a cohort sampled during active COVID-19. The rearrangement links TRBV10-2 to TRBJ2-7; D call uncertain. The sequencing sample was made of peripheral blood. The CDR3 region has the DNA TGCGCCAGCAGCGCAGTTGTCACCTACGAGCAGTACTTC. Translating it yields CASSAVVTYEQYF.